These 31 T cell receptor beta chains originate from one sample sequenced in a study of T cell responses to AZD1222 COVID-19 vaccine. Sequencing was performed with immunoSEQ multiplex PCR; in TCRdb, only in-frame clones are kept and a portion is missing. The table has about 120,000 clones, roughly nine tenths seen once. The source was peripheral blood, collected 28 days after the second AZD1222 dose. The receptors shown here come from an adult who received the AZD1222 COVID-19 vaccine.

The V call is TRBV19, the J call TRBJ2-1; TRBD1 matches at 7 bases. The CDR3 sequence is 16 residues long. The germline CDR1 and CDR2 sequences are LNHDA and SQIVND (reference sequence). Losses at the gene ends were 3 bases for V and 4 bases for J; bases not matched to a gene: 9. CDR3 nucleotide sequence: TGTGCCAGTAGTATTGCACAGGGGAGAGGGTACAATGAGCAGTTCTTC. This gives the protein CASSIAQGRGYNEQFF.

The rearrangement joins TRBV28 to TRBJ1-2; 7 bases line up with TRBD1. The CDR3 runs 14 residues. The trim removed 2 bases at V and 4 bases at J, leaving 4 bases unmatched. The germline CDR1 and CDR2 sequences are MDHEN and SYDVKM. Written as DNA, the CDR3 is TGTGCCAGCAGTTTAAGGGGGCGCGGCTATGGCTACACCTTC. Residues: CASSLRGRGYGYTF.

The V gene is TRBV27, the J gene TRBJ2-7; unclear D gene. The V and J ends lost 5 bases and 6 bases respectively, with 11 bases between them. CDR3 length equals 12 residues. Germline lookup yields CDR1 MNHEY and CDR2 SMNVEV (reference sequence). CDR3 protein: CASSPPLGEQYF. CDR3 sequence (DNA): TGTGCCAGCAGTCCCCCCTTGGGCGAGCAGTACTTC.

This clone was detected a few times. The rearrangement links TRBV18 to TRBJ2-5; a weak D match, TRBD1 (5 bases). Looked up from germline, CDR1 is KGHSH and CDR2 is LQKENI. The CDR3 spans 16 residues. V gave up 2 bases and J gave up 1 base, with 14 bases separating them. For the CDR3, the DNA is TGTGCCAGCTCACCAATATCCCGCAGGGCCCAAGAGACCCAGTACTTC. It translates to CASSPISRRAQETQYF.

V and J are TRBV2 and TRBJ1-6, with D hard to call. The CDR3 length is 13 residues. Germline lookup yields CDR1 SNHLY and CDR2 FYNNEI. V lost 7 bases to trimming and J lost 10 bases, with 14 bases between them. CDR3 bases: TGTGCCAGCACCCCGGGGTCTAGCTCACCCCTCCACTTT. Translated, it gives CASTPGSSSPLHF.

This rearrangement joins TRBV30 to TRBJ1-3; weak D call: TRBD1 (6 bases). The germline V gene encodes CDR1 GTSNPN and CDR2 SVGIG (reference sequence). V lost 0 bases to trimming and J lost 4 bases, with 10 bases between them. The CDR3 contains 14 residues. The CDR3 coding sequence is TGTGCCTGGAGTGTTAAAGGGGGAGGAAACACCATATATTTT. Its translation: CAWSVKGGGNTIYF. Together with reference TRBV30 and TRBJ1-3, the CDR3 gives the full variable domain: SQTIHQWPATLVQPVGSPLSLECTVEGTSNPNLYWYRQAAGRGLQLLFYSVGIGQISSEVPQNLSASRPQDRQFILSSKKLLLSDSGFYLCAWSVKGGGNTIYFGEGSWLTVV.

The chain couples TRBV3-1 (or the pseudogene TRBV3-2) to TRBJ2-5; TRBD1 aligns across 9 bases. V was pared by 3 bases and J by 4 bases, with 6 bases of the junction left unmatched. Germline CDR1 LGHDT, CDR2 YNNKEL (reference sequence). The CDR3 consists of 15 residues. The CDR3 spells CASSQTGQGVETQYF. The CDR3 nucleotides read TGTGCCAGCAGCCAGACGGGACAGGGTGTAGAGACCCAGTACTTC.

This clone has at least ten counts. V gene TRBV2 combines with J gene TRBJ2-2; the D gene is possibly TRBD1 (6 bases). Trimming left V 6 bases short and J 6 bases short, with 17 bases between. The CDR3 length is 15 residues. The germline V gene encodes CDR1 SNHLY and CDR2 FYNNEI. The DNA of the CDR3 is TGTGCCAGCAGCGATTATACAGGGCGCGCCGGGGAGCTGTTTTTT. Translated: CASSDYTGRAGELFF.

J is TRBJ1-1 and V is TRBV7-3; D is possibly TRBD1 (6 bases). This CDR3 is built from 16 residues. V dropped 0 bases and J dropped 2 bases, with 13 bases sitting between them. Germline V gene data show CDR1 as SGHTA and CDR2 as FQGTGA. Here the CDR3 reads CASSLTPGQINTEAFF. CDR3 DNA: TGTGCCAGCAGCTTAACCCCAGGACAGATTAACACTGAAGCTTTCTTT.

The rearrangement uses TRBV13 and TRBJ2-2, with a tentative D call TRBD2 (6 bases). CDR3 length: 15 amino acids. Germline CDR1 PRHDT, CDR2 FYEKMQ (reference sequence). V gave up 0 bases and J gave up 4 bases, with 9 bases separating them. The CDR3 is CASSLGMRGTGELFF. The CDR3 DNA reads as TGTGCCAGCAGCTTAGGAATGCGGGGCACCGGGGAGCTGTTTTTT.

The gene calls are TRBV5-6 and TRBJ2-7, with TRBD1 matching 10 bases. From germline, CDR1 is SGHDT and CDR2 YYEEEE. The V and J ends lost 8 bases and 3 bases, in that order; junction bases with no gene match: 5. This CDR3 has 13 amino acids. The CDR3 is CASARDRGYEQYF. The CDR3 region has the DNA TGTGCCAGTGCGAGGGACAGGGGCTACGAGCAGTACTTC.

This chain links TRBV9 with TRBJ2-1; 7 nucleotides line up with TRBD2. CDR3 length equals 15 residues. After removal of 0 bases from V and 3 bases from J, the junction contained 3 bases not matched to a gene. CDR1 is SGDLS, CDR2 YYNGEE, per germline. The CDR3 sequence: CASSVAPSGYNEQFF. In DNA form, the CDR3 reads TGTGCCAGCAGCGTAGCGCCTAGCGGCTACAATGAGCAGTTCTTC.

The CDR3 sequence is CASSKARGPSYGYTF. The CDR3 region has the DNA TGTGCCAGTAGTAAAGCCCGGGGACCCTCTTATGGCTACACCTTC. This chain uses TRBV19 with TRBJ1-2, with TRBD1 as a possible D gene (5 bases). Trimming cost V 4 bases and J 5 bases, with 17 bases left between them. Looked up from germline, CDR1 is LNHDA and CDR2 is SQIVND (reference sequence). The CDR3 covers 15 residues.

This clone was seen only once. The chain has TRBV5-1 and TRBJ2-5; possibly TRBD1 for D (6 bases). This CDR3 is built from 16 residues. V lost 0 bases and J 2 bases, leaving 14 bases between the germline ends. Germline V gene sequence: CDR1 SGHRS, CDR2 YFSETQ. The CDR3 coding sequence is TGCGCCAGCAGCTTGGGGATACAGGGAAATCAAGAGACCCAGTACTTC. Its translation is CASSLGIQGNQETQYF.

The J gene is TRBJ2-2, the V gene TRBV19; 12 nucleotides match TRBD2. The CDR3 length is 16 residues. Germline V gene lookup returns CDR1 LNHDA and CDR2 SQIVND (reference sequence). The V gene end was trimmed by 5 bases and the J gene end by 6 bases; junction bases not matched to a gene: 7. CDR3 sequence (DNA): TGTGCCAGTAGTCTTCTGACTAGCGGGGGTTCCGGGGAGCTGTTTTTT. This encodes CASSLLTSGGSGELFF.

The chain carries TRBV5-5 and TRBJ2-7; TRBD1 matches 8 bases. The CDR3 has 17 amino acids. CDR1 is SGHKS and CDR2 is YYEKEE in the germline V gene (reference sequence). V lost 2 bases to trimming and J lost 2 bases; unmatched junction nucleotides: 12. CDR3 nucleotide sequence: TGTGCCAGCAGCTTCCGAGATAGCCGGGACAGGCCCTACGAGCAGTACTTC. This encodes CASSFRDSRDRPYEQYF.

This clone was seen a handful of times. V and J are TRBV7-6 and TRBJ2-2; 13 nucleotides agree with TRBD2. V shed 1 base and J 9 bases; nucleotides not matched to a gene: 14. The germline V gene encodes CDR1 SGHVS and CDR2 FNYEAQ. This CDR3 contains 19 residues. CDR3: CASSLGIPGLAGPSRELFF. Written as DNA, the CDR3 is TGTGCCAGCAGCTTAGGGATCCCGGGACTAGCGGGGCCATCCAGGGAGCTGTTTTTT.

The CDR3 spells CASRRIGASGGETQYF. The CDR3 DNA reads as TGTGCCAGCCGCCGAATTGGGGCTAGCGGGGGAGAGACCCAGTACTTC. V is TRBV7-9 and J is TRBJ2-5; 10 bases fit TRBD2. V lost 8 bases to trimming and J lost 4 bases; unmatched junction nucleotides: 13. There are 16 residues in the CDR3. Per the germline V gene, CDR1 is SEHNR and CDR2 is FQNEAQ (reference sequence).

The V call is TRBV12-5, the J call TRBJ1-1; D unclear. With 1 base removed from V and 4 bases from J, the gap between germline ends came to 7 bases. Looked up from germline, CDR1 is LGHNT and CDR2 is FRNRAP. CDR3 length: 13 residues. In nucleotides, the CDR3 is TGTGCTAGTGGTTTGGAGCCGGGCACTGAAGCTTTCTTT. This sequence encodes CASGLEPGTEAFF.

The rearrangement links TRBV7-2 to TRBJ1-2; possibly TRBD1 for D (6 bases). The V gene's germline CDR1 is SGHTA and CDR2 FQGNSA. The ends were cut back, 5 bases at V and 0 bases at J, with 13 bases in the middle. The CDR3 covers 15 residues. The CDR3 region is CASSAQQGANYGYTF. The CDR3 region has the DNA TGTGCCAGCAGCGCCCAACAGGGAGCTAACTATGGCTACACCTTC.

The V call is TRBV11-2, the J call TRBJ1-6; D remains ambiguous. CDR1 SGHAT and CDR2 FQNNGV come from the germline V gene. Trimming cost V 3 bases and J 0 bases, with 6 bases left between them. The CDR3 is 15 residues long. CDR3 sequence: CASSLESSYNSPLHF. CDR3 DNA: TGTGCCAGCAGCTTGGAGAGCTCCTATAATTCACCCCTCCACTTT.

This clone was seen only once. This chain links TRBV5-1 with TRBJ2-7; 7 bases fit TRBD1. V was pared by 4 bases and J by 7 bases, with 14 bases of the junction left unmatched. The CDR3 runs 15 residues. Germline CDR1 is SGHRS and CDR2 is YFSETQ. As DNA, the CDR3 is TGCGCCAGCAGCGCGGTAGGGACAGAGGTCGAGGAGCAGTACTTC. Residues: CASSAVGTEVEEQYF.

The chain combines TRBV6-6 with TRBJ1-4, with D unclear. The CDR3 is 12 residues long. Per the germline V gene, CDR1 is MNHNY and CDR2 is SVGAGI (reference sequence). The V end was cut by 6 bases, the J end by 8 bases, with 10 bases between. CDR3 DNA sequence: TGTGCCAGCAGAACCCTGGACGAAAAACTGTTTTTT. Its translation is CASRTLDEKLFF.

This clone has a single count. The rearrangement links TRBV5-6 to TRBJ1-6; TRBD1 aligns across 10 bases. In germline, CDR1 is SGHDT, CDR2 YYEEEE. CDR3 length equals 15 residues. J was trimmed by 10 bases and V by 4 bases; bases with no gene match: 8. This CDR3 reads CASSLWTGGSSPLHF. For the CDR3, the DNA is TGTGCCAGCAGCCTCTGGACAGGGGGATCGTCACCCCTCCACTTT.

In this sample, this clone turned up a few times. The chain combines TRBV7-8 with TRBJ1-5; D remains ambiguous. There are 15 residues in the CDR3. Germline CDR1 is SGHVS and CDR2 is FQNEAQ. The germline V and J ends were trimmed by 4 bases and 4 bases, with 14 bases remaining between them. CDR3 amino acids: CASSSLGGRNQPQHF. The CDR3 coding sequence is TGTGCCAGCAGCTCCCTTGGAGGTCGGAATCAGCCCCAGCATTTT.

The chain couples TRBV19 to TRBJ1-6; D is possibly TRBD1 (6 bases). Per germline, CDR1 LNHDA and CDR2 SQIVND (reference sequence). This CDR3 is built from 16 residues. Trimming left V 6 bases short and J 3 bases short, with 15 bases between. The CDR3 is CASRAIDRSYNSPLHF. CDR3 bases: TGTGCCAGTAGGGCTATCGACAGGAGCTATAATTCACCCCTCCACTTT.

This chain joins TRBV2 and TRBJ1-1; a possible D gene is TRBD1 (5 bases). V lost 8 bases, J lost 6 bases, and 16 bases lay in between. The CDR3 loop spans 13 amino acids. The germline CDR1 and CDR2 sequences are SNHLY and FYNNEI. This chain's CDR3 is CASFVEGRAEAFF. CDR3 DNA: TGTGCCAGCTTCGTGGAGGGACGCGCTGAAGCTTTCTTT. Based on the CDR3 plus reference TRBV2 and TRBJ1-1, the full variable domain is EPEVTQTPSHQVTQMGQEVILRCVPISNHLYFYWYRQILGQKVEFLVSFYNNEISEKSEIFDDQFSVERPDGSNFTLKIRSTKLEDSAMYFCASFVEGRAEAFFGQGTRLTVV.

CDR3 sequence: CASSLARGSNQPQHF. DNA of the CDR3: TGTGCCAGCAGCTTAGCCCGAGGGAGCAATCAGCCCCAGCATTTT. The V and J genes are TRBV11-2 and TRBJ1-5; D gene unclear. The CDR3 totals 15 residues. The ends were cut back, 1 base at V and 1 base at J, with 8 bases in the middle. Per the germline V gene, CDR1 is SGHAT and CDR2 is FQNNGV. The full variable domain, completed using reference TRBV11-2 and TRBJ1-5, is EAGVAQSPRYKIIEKRQSVAFWCNPISGHATLYWYQQILGQGPKLLIQFQNNGVVDDSQLPKDRFSAERLKGVDSTLKIQPAKLEDSAVYLCASSLARGSNQPQHFGDGTRLSIL.

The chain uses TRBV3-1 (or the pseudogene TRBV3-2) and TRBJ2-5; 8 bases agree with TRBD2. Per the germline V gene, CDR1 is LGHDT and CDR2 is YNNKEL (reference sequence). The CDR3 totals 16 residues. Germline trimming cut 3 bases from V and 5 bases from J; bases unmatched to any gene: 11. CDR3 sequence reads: CASSHPCRGGWETQYF. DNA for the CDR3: TGTGCCAGCAGCCACCCCTGCCGGGGGGGCTGGGAGACCCAGTACTTC.

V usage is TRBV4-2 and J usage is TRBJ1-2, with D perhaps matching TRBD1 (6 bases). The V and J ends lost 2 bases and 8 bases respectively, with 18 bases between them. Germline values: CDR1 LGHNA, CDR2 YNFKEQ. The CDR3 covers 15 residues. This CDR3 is CASSQTTGPWIGYTF. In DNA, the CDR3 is TGTGCCAGCAGCCAAACGACAGGCCCCTGGATAGGCTACACCTTC.

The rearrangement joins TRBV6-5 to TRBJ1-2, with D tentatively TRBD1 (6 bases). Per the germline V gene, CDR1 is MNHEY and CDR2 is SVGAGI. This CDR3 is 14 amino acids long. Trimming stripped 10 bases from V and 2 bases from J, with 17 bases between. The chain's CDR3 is CATLVRGGNYGYTF. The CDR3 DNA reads TGTGCCACCCTGGTTCGAGGGGGGAACTATGGCTACACCTTC.